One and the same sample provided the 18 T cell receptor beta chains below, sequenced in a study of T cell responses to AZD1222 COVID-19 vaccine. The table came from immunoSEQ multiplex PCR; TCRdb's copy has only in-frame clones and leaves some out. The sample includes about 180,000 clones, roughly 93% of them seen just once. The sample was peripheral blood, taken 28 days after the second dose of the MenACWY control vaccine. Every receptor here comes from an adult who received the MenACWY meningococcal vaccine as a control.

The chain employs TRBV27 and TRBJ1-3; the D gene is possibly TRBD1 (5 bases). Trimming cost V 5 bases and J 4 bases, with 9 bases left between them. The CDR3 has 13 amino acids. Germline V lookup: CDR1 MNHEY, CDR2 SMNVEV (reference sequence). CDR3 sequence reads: CASSGTGGNTIYF. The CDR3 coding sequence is TGTGCCAGCAGTGGGACTGGAGGAAACACCATATATTTT.

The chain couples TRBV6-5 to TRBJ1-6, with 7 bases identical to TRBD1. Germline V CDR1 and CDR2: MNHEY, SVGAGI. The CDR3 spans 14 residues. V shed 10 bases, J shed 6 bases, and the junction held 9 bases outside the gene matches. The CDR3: CATRTGARNSPLHF. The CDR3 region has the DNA TGTGCCACCCGAACAGGGGCCCGTAATTCACCCCTCCACTTT.

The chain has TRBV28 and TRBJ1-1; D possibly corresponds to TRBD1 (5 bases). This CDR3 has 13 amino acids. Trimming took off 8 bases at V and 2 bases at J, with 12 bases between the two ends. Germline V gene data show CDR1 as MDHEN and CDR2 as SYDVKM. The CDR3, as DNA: TGTGCCAGCCAGGGTCGGGAAAACACTGAAGCTTTCTTT. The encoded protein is CASQGRENTEAFF.

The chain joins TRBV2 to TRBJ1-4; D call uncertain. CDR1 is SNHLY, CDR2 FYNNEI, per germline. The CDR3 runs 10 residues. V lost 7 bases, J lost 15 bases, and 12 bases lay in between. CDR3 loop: CASITTKVFF. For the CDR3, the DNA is TGTGCCAGCATAACCACAAAGGTGTTTTTT.

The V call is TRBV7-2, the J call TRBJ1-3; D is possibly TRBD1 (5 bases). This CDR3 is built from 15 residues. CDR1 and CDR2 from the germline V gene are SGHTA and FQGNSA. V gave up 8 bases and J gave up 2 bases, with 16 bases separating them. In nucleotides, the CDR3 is TGTGCCAGCGACGGAAGGGGTTTCGCTGGAAACACCATATATTTT. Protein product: CASDGRGFAGNTIYF.

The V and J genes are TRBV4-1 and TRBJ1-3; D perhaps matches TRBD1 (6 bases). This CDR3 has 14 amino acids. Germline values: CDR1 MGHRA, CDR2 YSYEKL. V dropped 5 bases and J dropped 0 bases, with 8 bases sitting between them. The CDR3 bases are TGCGCCAGCAGCAAACAGGGCTCTGGAAACACCATATATTTT. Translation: CASSKQGSGNTIYF.

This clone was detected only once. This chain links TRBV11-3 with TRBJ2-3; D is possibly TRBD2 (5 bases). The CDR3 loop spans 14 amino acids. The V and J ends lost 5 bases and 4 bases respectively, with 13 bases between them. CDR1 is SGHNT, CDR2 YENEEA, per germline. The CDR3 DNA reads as TGTGCCAGCAGCCCCGGGGTAGTCTCAGATACGCAGTATTTT. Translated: CASSPGVVSDTQYF. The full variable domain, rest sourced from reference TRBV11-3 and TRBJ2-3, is EAGVVQSPRYKIIEKKQPVAFWCNPISGHNTLYWYLQNLGQGPELLIRYENEEAVDDSQLPKDRFSAERLKGVDSTLKIQPAELGDSAVYLCASSPGVVSDTQYFGPGTRLTVL.

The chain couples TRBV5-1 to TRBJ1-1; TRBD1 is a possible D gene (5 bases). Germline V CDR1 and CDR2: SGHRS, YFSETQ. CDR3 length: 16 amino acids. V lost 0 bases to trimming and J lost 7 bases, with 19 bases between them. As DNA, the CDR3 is TGCGCCAGCAGCTTGGGCGCGACAGCGGTAACACTTGAAGCTTTCTTT. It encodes CASSLGATAVTLEAFF.

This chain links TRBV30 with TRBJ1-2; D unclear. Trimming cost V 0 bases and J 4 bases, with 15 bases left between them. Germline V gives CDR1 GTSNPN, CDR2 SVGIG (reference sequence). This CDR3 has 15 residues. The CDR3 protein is CAWSVLAKAVYGYTF. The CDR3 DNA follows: TGTGCCTGGAGTGTACTTGCCAAAGCCGTCTATGGCTACACCTTC.

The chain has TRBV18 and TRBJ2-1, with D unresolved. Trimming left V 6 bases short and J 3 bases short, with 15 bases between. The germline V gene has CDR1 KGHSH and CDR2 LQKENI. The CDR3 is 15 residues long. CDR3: CASSQGSGFYNEQFF. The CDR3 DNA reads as TGTGCCAGCTCTCAAGGATCCGGGTTCTACAATGAGCAGTTCTTC.

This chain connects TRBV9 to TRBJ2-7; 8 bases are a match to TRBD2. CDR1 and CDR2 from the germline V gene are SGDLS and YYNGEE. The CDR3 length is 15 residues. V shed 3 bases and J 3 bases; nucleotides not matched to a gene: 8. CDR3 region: CASSATGGDHYEQYF. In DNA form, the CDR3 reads TGTGCCAGCAGCGCCACCGGGGGGGATCACTACGAGCAGTACTTC.

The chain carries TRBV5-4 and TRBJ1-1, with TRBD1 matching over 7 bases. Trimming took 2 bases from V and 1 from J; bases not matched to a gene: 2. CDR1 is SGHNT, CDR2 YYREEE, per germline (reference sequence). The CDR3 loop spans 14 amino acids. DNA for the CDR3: TGTGCCAGCAGCTTAGGGGGCGGGAACACTGAAGCTTTCTTT. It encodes CASSLGGGNTEAFF.

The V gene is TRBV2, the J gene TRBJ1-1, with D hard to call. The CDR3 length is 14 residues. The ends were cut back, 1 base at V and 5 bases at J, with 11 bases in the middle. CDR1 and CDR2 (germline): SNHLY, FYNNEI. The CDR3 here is CASSEGAGNTEAFF. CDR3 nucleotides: TGTGCCAGCAGTGAAGGGGCTGGTAATACTGAAGCTTTCTTT.

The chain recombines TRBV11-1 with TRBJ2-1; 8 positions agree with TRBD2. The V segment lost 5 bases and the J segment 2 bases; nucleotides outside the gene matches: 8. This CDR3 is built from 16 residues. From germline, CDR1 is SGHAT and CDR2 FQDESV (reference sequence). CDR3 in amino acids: CASSRSSGGPYNEQFF. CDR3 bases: TGTGCCAGCAGCCGCAGCAGCGGGGGCCCCTACAATGAGCAGTTCTTC.

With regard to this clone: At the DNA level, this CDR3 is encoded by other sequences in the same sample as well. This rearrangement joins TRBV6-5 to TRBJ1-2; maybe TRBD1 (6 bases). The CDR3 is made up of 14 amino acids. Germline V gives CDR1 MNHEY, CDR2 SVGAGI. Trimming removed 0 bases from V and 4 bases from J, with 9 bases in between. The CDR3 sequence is CASSYSAGAYGYTF. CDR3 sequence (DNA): TGTGCCAGCAGTTACTCGGCAGGGGCCTATGGCTACACCTTC.

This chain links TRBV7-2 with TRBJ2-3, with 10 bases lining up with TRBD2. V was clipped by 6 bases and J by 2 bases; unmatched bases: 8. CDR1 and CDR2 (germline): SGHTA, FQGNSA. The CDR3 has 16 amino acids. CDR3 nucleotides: TGTGCCAGCAGATCCGCACTAGCGGGGACCACAGATACGCAGTATTTT. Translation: CASRSALAGTTDTQYF.

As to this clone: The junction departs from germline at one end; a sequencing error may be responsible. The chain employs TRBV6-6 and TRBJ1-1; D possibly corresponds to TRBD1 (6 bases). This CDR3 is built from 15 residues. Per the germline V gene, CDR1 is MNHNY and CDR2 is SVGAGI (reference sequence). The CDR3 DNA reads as TGTGCCAGCAGTTACTCGACAGGACGAACAACCGGATACCTCTTT. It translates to CASSYSTGRTTGYLF.

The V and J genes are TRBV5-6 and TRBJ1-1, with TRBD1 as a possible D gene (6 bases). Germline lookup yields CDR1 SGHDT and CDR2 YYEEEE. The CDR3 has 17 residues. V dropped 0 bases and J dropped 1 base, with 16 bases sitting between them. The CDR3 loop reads CASSLGPSTGGNTEAFF. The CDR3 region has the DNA TGTGCCAGCAGCTTGGGCCCTTCGACAGGCGGGAACACTGAAGCTTTCTTT.